This T cell receptor beta chain was sequenced in a study of T cell responses to AZD1222 COVID-19 vaccine (dated by TCRdb to 2020 to 2023). Regarding the research as a whole: AZD1222 recipients whose second dose came at about 4 weeks and those whose second dose came at about 12 weeks were combined into one group, since spike-specific TCR depth and breadth did not differ between the two schedules. TCR sequencing covered more than 230 trial participants: 207 given two doses of AZD1222 and 26 given two doses of MenACWY control vaccine. Trial participants were enrolled by age into 18-55, 56-69 and 70-plus year subgroups, with roughly 150, 30 and 60 TCR-sequenced participants respectively. What the authors observed across the whole study: After two AZD1222 doses, both the breadth and the depth of spike-specific TCRs were significantly higher than at day 0 and than in MenACWY recipients. The vaccine-associated CD4 TCRs covered the entire spike protein, and the dominant responses fell in regions 160-218 and 743-854. Because no day 14 peak-response samples were available, the repertoires could be characterized only after the peak T cell response. In the small 56-69-year group, the increase in depth fell short of significance, most likely because of low power. Participants were mostly white British, with more females than males. The authors suggested clonal diversity may have been underestimated. Nearly half of unique spike-specific TCRs reportedly recognized epitopes outside regions mutated in the B.1.351 and B.1.1.7 variants. Only five to seven AZD1222 recipients were SARS-CoV-2 seropositive at baseline, limiting conclusions about previously exposed vaccinees.

Explained via the paper, the time point label denotes: baseline before first vaccination. Vaccinee samples were obtained from the UK trials COV001 and COV002, which included a single-blind randomized controlled phase 2/3 trial of AZD1222 (ChAdOx1 nCoV-19) in healthy adults. Trial participant PBMC samples were collected at day 0 and day 28 after the second dose for TCRbeta chain sequencing. The CDR3 contains 15 residues, cysteine and phenylalanine counted. The retained sequence is limited to the CDR3, 45 bases, with the frame set at the first base. Unmatched junction bases come to 13, with V trimmed by 9 bases and J by 7 bases. From the germline V gene (reference sequence), CDR1 is LNHDA and CDR2 is SQIVND. With regard to this clone: The antigen this receptor binds is unknown. Base qualities are not at hand, and no much larger clone is one base apart.

The CDR3 regions of human TCRbeta chains were analyzed by immunosequencing. Processing in the source paper ran as follows. Repertoire TCRs were checked for matches against a reference library of SARS-CoV-2-specific TCRs that had been generated using the MIRA antigen-specificity platform. Breadth meant the fraction of unique TCRs that were SARS-CoV-2-associated, whereas depth meant the fraction of total T cells that were SARS-CoV-2-associated. Using the MIRA data, each spike-specific TCR was mapped to the spike region that the TCR reacts to and placed in a CD4 or CD8 class. Log10-transformed breadth and depth values were compared by one-way ANOVA with Sidak's multiple comparisons tests. The clones in this table, taken by TCRdb from immuneACCESS, are in-frame only. Not every clone is retained; where verified, under half of the shortfall comes from an unresolved V gene, and the cause of the rest is unknown. Clonal size and the V and J genes are those of that table, whereas D and trimming came from the DNA. The sample profile shows about 86,000 clones; more than 75% of them were found once. Of the sample, roughly 20% falls within the top ten clones.

The source material was peripheral blood, sampled on day 0 of AZD1222 vaccination. The clonotype comes from an adult in good health. The chain is encoded by TRBV19 joined to TRBJ2-1, with 9 bases matching TRBD1. The CDR3 reads as follows: CASIPRDREVNEQFF. The DNA sequence is as follows: TGTGCCAGCATTCCCAGGGACAGGGAGGTGAATGAGCAGTTCTTC.